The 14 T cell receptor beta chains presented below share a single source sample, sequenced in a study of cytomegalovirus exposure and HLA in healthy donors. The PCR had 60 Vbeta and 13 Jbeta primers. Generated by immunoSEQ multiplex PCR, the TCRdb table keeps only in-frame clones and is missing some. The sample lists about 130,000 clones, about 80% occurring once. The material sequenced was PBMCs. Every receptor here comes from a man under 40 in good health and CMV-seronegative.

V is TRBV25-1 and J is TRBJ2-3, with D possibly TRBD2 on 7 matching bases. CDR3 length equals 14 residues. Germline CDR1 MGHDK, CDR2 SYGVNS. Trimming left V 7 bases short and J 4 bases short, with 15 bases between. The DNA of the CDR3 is TGTGCCAGCAAGGAGGGGGAGGGCCCAGATACGCAGTATTTT. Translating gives CASKEGEGPDTQYF.

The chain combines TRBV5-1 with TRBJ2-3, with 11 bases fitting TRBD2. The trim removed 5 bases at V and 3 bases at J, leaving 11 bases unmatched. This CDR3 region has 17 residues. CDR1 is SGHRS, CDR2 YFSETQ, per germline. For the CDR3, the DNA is TGCGCCAGCAGATCCTCGGTCCTAGCGGGAGGAACAGATACGCAGTATTTT. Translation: CASRSSVLAGGTDTQYF.

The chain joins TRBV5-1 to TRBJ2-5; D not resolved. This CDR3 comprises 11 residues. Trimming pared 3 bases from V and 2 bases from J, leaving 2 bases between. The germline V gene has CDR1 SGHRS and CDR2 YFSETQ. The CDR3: CASSSQETQYF. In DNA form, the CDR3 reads TGCGCCAGCAGCTCGCAAGAGACCCAGTACTTC.

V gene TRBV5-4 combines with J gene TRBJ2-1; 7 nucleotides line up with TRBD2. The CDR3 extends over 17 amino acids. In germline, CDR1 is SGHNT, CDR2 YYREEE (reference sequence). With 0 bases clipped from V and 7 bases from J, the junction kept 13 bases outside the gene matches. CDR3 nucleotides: TGTGCCAGCAGCTTGGCTTATGCGGGAGTCGGTCGTAATGAGCAGTTCTTC. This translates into CASSLAYAGVGRNEQFF.

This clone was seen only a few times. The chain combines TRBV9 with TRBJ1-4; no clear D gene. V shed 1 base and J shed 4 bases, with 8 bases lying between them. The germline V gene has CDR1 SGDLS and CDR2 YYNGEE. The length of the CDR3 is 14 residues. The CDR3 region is CASSVSGDNEKLFF. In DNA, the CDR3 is TGTGCCAGCAGCGTAAGCGGGGATAATGAAAAACTGTTTTTT.

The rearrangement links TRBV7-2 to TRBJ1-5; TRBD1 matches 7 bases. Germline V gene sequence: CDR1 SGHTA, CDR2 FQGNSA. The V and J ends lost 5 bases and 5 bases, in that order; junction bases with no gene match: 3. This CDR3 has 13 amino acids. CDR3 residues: CASSPTGDQPQHF. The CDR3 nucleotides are TGTGCCAGCAGCCCAACAGGGGATCAGCCCCAGCATTTT. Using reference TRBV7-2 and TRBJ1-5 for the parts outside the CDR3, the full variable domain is GAGVSQSPSNKVTEKGKDVELRCDPISGHTALYWYRQSLGQGLEFLIYFQGNSAPDKSGLPSDRFSAERTGGSVSTLTIQRTQQEDSAVYLCASSPTGDQPQHFGDGTRLSIL.

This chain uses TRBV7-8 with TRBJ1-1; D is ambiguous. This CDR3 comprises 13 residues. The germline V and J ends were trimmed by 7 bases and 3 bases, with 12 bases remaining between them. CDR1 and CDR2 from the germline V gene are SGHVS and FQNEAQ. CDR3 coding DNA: TGTGCCAGCACAATCGGGAGGTACACTGAAGCTTTCTTT. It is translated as CASTIGRYTEAFF.

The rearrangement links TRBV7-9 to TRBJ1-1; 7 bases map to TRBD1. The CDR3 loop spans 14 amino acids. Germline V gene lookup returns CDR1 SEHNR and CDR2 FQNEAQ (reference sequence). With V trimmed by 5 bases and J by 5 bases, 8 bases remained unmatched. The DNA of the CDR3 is TGTGCCAGCAGCCAGGGACAGATAGTAACTGAAGCTTTCTTT. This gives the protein CASSQGQIVTEAFF.

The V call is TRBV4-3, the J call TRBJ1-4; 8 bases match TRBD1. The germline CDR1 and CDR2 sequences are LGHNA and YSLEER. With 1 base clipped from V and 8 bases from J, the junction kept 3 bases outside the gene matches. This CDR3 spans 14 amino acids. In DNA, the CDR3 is TGCGCCAGCAGCCAAGCAGGGGGCGCGGAAAAACTGTTTTTT. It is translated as CASSQAGGAEKLFF.

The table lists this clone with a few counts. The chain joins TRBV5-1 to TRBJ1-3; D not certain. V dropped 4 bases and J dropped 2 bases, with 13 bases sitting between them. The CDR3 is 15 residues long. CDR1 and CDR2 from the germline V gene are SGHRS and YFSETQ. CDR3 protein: CASSQTSGTGNTIYF. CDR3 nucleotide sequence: TGCGCCAGCAGCCAGACCTCGGGGACTGGAAACACCATATATTTT.

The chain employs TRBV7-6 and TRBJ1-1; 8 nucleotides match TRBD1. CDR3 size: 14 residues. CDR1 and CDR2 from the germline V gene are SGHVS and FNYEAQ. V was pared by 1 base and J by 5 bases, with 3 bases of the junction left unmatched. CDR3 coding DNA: TGTGCCAGCAGCTTAGACAGGGGGGGGACTGAAGCTTTCTTT. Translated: CASSLDRGGTEAFF.

The CDR3 DNA is TGCGCCAGCAGCCTTGTATACAGGGGGGCCTACGAGCAGTACTTC. Amino acid sequence: CASSLVYRGAYEQYF. The V and J genes are TRBV4-3 and TRBJ2-7; 8 bases are a match to TRBD1. This CDR3 is 15 amino acids long. Germline CDR1 is LGHNA and CDR2 is YSLEER. V was clipped by 4 bases and J by 2 bases; unmatched bases: 7.

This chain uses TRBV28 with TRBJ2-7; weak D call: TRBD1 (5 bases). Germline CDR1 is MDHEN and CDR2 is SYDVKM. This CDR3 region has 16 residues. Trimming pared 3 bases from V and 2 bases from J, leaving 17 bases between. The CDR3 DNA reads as TGTGCCAGCAGTTTCACTCTAAACAGGCTGACCTACGAGCAGTACTTC. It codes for CASSFTLNRLTYEQYF.

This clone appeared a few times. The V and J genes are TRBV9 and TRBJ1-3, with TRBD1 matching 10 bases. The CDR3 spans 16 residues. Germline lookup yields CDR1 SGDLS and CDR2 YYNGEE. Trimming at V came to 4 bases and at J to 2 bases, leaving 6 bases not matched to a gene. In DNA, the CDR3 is TGTGCCAGCAGCTCTCAGGACAGGGGGACTGGAAACACCATATATTTT. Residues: CASSSQDRGTGNTIYF.